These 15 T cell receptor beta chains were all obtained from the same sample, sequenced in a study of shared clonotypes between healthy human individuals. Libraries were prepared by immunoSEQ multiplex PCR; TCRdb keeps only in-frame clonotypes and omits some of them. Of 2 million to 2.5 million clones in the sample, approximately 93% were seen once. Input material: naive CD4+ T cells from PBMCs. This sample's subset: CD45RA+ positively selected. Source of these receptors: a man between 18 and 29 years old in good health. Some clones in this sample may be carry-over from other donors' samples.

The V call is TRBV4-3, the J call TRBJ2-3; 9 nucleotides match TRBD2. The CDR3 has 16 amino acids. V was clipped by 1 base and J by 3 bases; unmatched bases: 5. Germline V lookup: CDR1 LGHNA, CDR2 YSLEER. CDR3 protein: CASSQAPAGGTDTQYF. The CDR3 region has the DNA TGCGCCAGCAGCCAAGCCCCAGCGGGAGGTACAGATACGCAGTATTTT.

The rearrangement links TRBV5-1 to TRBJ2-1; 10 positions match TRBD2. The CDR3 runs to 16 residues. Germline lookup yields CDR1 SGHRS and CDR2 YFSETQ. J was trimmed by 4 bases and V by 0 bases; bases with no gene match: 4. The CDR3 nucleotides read TGCGCCAGCAGCTTGGTCCCAGCGGGAGGGTACAATGAGCAGTTCTTC. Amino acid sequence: CASSLVPAGGYNEQFF. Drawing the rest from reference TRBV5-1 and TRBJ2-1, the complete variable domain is KAGVTQTPRYLIKTRGQQVTLSCSPISGHRSVSWYQQTPGQGLQFLFEYFSETQRNKGNFPGRFSGRQFSNSRSEMNVSTLELGDSALYLCASSLVPAGGYNEQFFGPGTRLTVL.

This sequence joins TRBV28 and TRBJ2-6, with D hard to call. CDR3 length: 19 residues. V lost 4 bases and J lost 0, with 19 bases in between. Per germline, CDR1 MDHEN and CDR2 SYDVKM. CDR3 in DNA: TGTGCCAGCAGTTCACTCTGGACCCCTCGGATCTCTGGGGCCAACGTCCTGACTTTC. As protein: CASSSLWTPRISGANVLTF.

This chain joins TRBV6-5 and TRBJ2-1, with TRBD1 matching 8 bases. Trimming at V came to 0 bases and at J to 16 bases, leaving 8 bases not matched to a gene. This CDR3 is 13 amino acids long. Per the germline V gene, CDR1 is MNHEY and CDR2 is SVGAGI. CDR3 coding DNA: TGTGCCAGCAGTTACTCGAACGGACAGGGAACATTCTTC. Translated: CASSYSNGQGTFF.

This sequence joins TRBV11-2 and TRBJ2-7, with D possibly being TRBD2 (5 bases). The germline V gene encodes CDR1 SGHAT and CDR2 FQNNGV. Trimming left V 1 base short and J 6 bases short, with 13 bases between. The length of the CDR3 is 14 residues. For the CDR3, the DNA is TGTGCCAGCAGCTTAGGTCTAGCCCTATTCGAGCAGTACTTC. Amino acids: CASSLGLALFEQYF.

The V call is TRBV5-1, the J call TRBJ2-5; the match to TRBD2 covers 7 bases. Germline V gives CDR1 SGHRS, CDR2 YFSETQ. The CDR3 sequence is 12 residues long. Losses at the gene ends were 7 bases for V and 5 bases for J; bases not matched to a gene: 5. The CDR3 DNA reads TGCGCCAGCGGGAGGGCCGATGAGACCCAGTACTTC. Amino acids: CASGRADETQYF.

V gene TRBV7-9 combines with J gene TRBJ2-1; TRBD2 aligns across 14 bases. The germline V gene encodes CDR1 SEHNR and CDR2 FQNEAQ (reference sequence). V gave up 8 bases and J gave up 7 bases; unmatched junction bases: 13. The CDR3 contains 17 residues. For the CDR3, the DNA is TGTGCCAGCCGCCCGACTAGCGGGAGGGCCCTCGGGAATGAGCAGTTCTTC. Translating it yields CASRPTSGRALGNEQFF. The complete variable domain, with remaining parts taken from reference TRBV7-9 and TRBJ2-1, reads DTGVSQNPRHKITKRGQNVTFRCDPISEHNRLYWYRQTLGQGPEFLTYFQNEAQLEKSRLLSDRFSAERPKGSFSTLEIQRTEQGDSAMYLCASRPTSGRALGNEQFFGPGTRLTVL.

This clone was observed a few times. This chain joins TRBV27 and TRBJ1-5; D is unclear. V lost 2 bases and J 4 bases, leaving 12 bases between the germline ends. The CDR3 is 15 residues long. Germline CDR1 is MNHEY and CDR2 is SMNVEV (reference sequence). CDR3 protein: CASSLGSGRNQPQHF. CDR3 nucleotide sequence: TGTGCCAGCAGTTTAGGTTCAGGTCGGAATCAGCCCCAGCATTTT.

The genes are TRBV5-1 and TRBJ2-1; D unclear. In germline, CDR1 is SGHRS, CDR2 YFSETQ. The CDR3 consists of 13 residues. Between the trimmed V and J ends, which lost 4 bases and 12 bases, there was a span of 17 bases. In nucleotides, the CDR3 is TGCGCCAGCAGCGCTGACTCCCTCCTAGGGCAGTTCTTC. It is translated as CASSADSLLGQFF.

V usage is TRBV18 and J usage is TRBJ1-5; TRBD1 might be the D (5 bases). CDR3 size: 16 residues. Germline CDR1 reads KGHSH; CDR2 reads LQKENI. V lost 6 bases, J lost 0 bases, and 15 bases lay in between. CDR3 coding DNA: TGTGCCAGCTCTCCTAGTGGGGGTTATAGCAATCAGCCCCAGCATTTT. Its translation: CASSPSGGYSNQPQHF.

For the CDR3, the DNA is TGCGCCAGCAGCGACCTTAGCGGTCCTAAAAACATTCAGTACTTC. Amino acid sequence: CASSDLSGPKNIQYF. This chain links TRBV5-1 with TRBJ2-4, with TRBD2 as a possible D gene (6 bases). The CDR3 runs 15 residues. Per germline, CDR1 SGHRS and CDR2 YFSETQ. With 4 bases removed from V and 4 bases from J, the gap between germline ends came to 15 bases.

The CDR3 is CASSLGRGGVEQYF. CDR3 nucleotides: TGTGCCAGCAGTTTGGGTCGGGGCGGCGTCGAGCAGTACTTC. This chain uses TRBV28 with TRBJ2-7; D tentatively reads TRBD1 or TRBD2 (5 bases each). Germline V gene lookup returns CDR1 MDHEN and CDR2 SYDVKM. V dropped 3 bases and J dropped 6 bases, with 15 bases sitting between them. The CDR3 totals 14 residues.

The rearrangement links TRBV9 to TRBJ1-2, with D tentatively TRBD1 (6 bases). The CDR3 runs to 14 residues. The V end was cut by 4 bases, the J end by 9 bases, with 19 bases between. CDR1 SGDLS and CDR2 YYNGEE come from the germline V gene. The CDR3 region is CASSWDTDTSRYTF. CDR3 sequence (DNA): TGTGCCAGCAGCTGGGACACCGACACGAGTCGCTACACCTTC.

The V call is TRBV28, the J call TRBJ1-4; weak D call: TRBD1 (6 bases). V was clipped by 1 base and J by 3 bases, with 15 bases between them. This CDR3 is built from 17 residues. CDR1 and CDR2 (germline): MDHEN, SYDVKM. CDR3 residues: CASSLYDGGPSNEKLFF. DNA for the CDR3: TGTGCCAGCAGTTTATATGATGGGGGGCCATCTAATGAAAAACTGTTTTTT.

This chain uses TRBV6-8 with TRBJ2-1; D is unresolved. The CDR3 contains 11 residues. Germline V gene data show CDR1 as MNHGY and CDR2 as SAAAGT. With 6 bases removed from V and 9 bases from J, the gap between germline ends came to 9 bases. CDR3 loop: CASSLGSEQFF. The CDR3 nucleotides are TGTGCCAGCAGCCTCGGTAGTGAGCAGTTCTTC.